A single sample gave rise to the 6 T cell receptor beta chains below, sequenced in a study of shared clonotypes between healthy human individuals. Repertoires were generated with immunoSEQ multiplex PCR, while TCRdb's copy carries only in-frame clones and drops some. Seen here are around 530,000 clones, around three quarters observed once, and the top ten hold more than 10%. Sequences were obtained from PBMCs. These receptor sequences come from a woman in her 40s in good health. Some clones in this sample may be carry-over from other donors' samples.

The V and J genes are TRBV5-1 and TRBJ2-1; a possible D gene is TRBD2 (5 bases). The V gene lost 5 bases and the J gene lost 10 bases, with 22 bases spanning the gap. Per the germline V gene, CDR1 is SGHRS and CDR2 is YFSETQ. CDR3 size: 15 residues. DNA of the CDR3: TGCGCCAGCAGTTACACAAGCCATGGAGGATTGGAGCAGTTCTTC. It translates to CASSYTSHGGLEQFF.

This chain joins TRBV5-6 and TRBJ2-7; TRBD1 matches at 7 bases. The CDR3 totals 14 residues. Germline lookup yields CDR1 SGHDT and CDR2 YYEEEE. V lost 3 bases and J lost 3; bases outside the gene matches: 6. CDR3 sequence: CASSSRQGLYEQYF. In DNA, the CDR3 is TGTGCCAGCAGCTCCCGACAGGGTCTCTACGAGCAGTACTTC.

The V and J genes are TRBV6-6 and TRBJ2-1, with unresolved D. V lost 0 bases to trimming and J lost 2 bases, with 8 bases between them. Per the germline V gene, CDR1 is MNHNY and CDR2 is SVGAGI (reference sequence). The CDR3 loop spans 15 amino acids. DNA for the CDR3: TGTGCCAGCAGTTACTCGACGGAGACCTACAATGAGCAGTTCTTC. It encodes CASSYSTETYNEQFF.

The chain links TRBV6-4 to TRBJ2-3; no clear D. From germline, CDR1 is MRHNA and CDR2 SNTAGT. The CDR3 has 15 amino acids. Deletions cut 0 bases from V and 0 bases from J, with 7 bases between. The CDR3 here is CASSDSTGSTDTQYF. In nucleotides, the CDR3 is TGTGCCAGCAGTGACTCGACCGGGAGCACAGATACGCAGTATTTT.

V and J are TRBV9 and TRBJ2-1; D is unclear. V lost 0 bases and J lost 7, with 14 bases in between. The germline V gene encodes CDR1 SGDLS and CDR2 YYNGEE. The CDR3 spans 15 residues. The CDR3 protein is CASSVAGGIVNEQFF. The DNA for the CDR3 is TGTGCCAGCAGCGTAGCTGGTGGGATTGTAAATGAGCAGTTCTTC.

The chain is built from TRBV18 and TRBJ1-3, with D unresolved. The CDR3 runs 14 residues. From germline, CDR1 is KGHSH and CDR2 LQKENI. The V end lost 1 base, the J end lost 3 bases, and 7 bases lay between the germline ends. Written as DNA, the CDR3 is TGTGCCAGCTCACCACAGGGAGATGGAAACACCATATATTTT. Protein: CASSPQGDGNTIYF.